What follows is one T cell receptor beta chain and its context. Antigen unknown. Germline V CDR1 and CDR2: SGHDT, YYEEEE. The trim removed 4 bases at V and 0 bases at J, leaving 5 bases unmatched. This CDR3 contains 15 residues. The naive CD8 fraction comprised CD45RO-negative cells positively selected for CCR7 and excluded terminally differentiated effector memory CD45RA+ cells. These data come from a study of shared clonotypes between healthy human individuals. Study overall: A donor's plate count was three for CD4 naive and three for CD4 memory; CD8 naive had two and CD8 memory one.

General study findings and limits: Estimated clonotype richness was generally higher in naive than memory subsets.

Assay: immunoSEQ multiplex PCR; the TCRdb copy retains only in-frame clones and omits some. The profile shows about 820,000 clones, more than 85% of them singletons. The receptor's source is a young man in good health. This chain connects TRBV5-6 to TRBJ2-7; 9 positions match TRBD2. Material: naive CD8+ T cells sorted from blood. The chain's CDR3 is CASSPTAGGSYEQYF. CDR3 nucleotides: TGTGCCAGCAGCCCGACAGCGGGAGGCTCCTACGAGCAGTACTTC.